These 16 T cell receptor beta chains originate from one sample sequenced in a study of blood T cell repertoires in COVID-19. Measured with immunoSEQ multiplex PCR; TCRdb has only the in-frame clones, and not every one. In the table there are about 57,000 clones, approximately 80% of which are singletons. What was sequenced was PBMCs or T cells enriched from blood (not recorded which). All receptors derive from a woman in her thirties or forties with acute COVID-19.

The genes are TRBV10-2 and TRBJ2-7, with D uncertain. This CDR3 spans 13 amino acids. Germline CDR1 and CDR2: WSHSY and SAAADI. Trimming took 2 bases from V and 3 from J, leaving 8 bases between them. CDR3 DNA sequence: TGCGCCAGCAGTGAGGGGCCTCTCTACGAGCAGTACGTC. Translating it yields CASSEGPLYEQYV.

The V and J genes are TRBV2 and TRBJ2-5; D is possibly TRBD1 (6 bases). The CDR3 is made up of 14 amino acids. V shed 3 bases and J shed 4 bases, with 12 bases lying between them. Germline V gives CDR1 SNHLY, CDR2 FYNNEI. CDR3 in amino acids: CASSEHRAPETQYF. The CDR3 region has the DNA TGTGCCAGCAGTGAGCACAGGGCACCAGAGACCCAGTACTTC.

The chain has TRBV24-1 and TRBJ2-5, with TRBD1 matching over 7 bases. Germline V gene sequence: CDR1 KGHDR, CDR2 SFDVKD. J gave up 2 bases and V 5 bases, and 10 bases lay outside the gene matches. This CDR3 is 16 amino acids long. The CDR3: CATSAFIQGQQETQYF. The CDR3 DNA is TGTGCCACCAGTGCATTCATACAGGGGCAACAAGAGACCCAGTACTTC.

The chain links TRBV11-2 to TRBJ2-5; TRBD2 matches 10 bases. Germline V gene lookup returns CDR1 SGHAT and CDR2 FQNNGV. This CDR3 is built from 16 residues. J lost 2 bases, V lost 2 bases, and 5 bases had no gene match. As DNA, the CDR3 is TGTGCCAGCAGCTTATTTAGGACTAGCGGACAAGAGACCCAGTACTTC. Its protein is CASSLFRTSGQETQYF.

The chain couples TRBV18 to TRBJ2-3; D remains unclear. The V end lost 3 bases, the J end lost 2 bases, and 6 bases lay between the germline ends. The V gene's germline CDR1 is KGHSH and CDR2 LQKENI. This CDR3 comprises 13 residues. CDR3 in amino acids: CASSPRFTDTQYF. For the CDR3, the DNA is TGTGCCAGCTCACCCAGATTCACAGATACGCAGTATTTT.

The chain is built from TRBV6-5 and TRBJ1-3; weak D call: TRBD1 (5 bases). In germline, CDR1 is MNHEY, CDR2 SVGAGI. This CDR3 contains 16 residues. Trimming removed 2 bases at V and 0 bases at J, with 11 bases between. The chain's CDR3 is CASSYAGPFSGNTIYF. The CDR3 region has the DNA TGTGCCAGCAGTTACGCAGGGCCTTTCTCTGGAAACACCATATATTTT.

The chain has TRBV7-9 and TRBJ1-5; 12 bases align to TRBD1. This CDR3 has 16 residues. Germline loops: CDR1 SEHNR, CDR2 FQNEAQ (reference sequence). Unmatched junction bases numbered 6, after V lost 4 bases and J lost 5 bases. In DNA, the CDR3 is TGTGCCAGCAGCTCAGAGGGGACAGGGGGCCATCAGCCCCAGCATTTT. This gives the protein CASSSEGTGGHQPQHF.

The chain has TRBV28 and TRBJ2-4; no definite D call. Germline V gene data show CDR1 as MDHEN and CDR2 as SYDVKM. Trimming shortened V by 3 bases and J by 3 bases, and 3 bases separated the two germline ends. CDR3 length: 12 amino acids. The CDR3 DNA sequence: TGTGCCAGCAGTTTTAACAAAAACATTCAGTACTTC. Translating it yields CASSFNKNIQYF.

The CDR3 sequence: CASSLVRRTQYF. Here the CDR3 DNA reads TGTGCCAGCAGCCTCGTAAGGAGGACCCAGTACTTC. The chain joins TRBV7-8 to TRBJ2-5, with D uncertain. The CDR3 extends over 12 amino acids. Trimming left V 5 bases short and J 7 bases short, with 11 bases between. CDR1 SGHVS and CDR2 FQNEAQ come from the germline V gene. The full variable domain, in which reference TRBV7-8 and TRBJ2-5 provide the parts outside the CDR3, is GAGVSQSPRYKVAKRGQDVALRCDPISGHVSLFWYQQALGQGPEFLTYFQNEAQLDKSGLPSDRFFAERPEGSVSTLKIQRTQQEDSAVYLCASSLVRRTQYFGPGTRLLVL.

The chain links TRBV28 to TRBJ2-1; 14 bases fit TRBD2. The CDR3 is 16 residues long. V shed 6 bases, J shed 5 bases, and the junction held 6 bases outside the gene matches. Germline lookup yields CDR1 MDHEN and CDR2 SYDVKM. CDR3 loop: CASSSRTSGRNNEQFF. CDR3 nucleotide sequence: TGTGCCAGCAGCTCCAGGACTAGCGGGAGGAACAATGAGCAGTTCTTC.

V is TRBV24-1 and J is TRBJ1-1; weak D call: TRBD1 (5 bases). CDR3 length: 13 amino acids. V lost 4 bases, J lost 10 bases, and 15 bases lay in between. Germline loops: CDR1 KGHDR, CDR2 SFDVKD. The CDR3 loop is CATSDRDWVGAFF. CDR3 bases: TGTGCCACCAGTGACCGGGACTGGGTAGGAGCTTTCTTT.

The chain links TRBV5-1 to TRBJ1-1; no reliable D call. The germline gives CDR1 SGHRS, CDR2 YFSETQ. The ends were cut back, 0 bases at V and 7 bases at J, with 13 bases in the middle. The CDR3 loop spans 14 amino acids. This CDR3 is CASSLVGSGLEAFF. In nucleotides, the CDR3 is TGCGCCAGCAGCTTGGTAGGCAGCGGCCTTGAAGCTTTCTTT.

The chain has TRBV7-2 and TRBJ2-3; TRBD2 is a possible D gene (5 bases). Trimming took off 5 bases at V and 3 bases at J, with 12 bases between the two ends. From germline, CDR1 is SGHTA and CDR2 FQGNSA. CDR3 size: 14 residues. CDR3 sequence reads: CASSPLPGTDTQYF. CDR3 in DNA: TGTGCCAGCAGCCCCTTGCCGGGAACAGATACGCAGTATTTT. The variable domain in full, with the rest retrieved from reference TRBV7-2 and TRBJ2-3, is GAGVSQSPSNKVTEKGKDVELRCDPISGHTALYWYRQSLGQGLEFLIYFQGNSAPDKSGLPSDRFSAERTGGSVSTLTIQRTQQEDSAVYLCASSPLPGTDTQYFGPGTRLTVL.

This clone was seen many times. The same CDR3 arises from other DNA sequences in this sample as well. The V gene is TRBV19, the J gene TRBJ1-4; the match to TRBD1 covers 7 bases. Unmatched junction bases numbered 11, after V lost 6 bases and J lost 7 bases. The CDR3 has 15 residues. CDR1 LNHDA and CDR2 SQIVND come from the germline V gene (reference sequence). This CDR3 reads CASSNLRQGGEKLFF. The CDR3 DNA follows: TGTGCCAGTAGCAACCTGAGACAGGGCGGTGAAAAACTGTTTTTT.

In the case of this clone: One junction end does not reproduce the germline sequence, and a read error may be involved. J is TRBJ1-2 and V is TRBV28, with no clear D. Germline V lookup: CDR1 MDHEN, CDR2 SYDVKM. The CDR3 runs 11 residues. The CDR3 DNA is TGTGCCAGCAGTTTAGGTGCCCGGGAGTCCTTC. Protein sequence: CASSLGARESF.

The chain carries TRBV11-3 and TRBJ2-1; 9 bases agree with TRBD2. CDR1 and CDR2 (germline): SGHNT, YENEEA. This CDR3 is 15 amino acids long. Trimming removed 5 bases from V and 1 base from J; junction bases left unmatched: 3. CDR3 nucleotide sequence: TGTGCCAGCAGCCCAGCGGGAGGTTCCTACAATGAGCAGTTCTTC. The encoded protein is CASSPAGGSYNEQFF. The variable domain in full, completed from reference TRBV11-3 and TRBJ2-1, reads EAGVVQSPRYKIIEKKQPVAFWCNPISGHNTLYWYLQNLGQGPELLIRYENEEAVDDSQLPKDRFSAERLKGVDSTLKIQPAELGDSAVYLCASSPAGGSYNEQFFGPGTRLTVL.